This T cell receptor beta chain was obtained from a study of PD-L1 blockade in urothelial cancer (dated by TCRdb to about 2017). In the study overall: All patients started therapy in about 2014 and received atezolizumab 1,200 mg intravenously every 3 weeks. About 85% of the 29 patients were males with bladder-origin urothelial cancer, and 18 of 29 reported a prior smoking history. Patients had an ECOG performance status of 0 or 1 and had received between 0 and 3 prior chemotherapy regimens. Blood samples were analyzed at two time points: 3 weeks after treatment start (second dose) and 6 weeks after treatment start. Blood samples yielded a median of approximately 150,000 T cells and more than 80,000 unique TCRs, with median clonality approximately 0.08. The study was an exploratory multi-omic analysis of somatic, immune and clinical correlates of response to PD-L1 blockade with atezolizumab in urothelial cancer. Pretreatment tumor samples, along with matched peripheral blood collected serially before and after atezolizumab treatment, underwent TCR sequencing. Progression-free survival longer than 6 months counted as durable clinical benefit, and TCR features were additionally tested against both progression-free and overall survival. Whole exome sequencing and RNA sequencing of pretreatment tumors were performed alongside TCR sequencing in the same patients. Durable clinical benefit was achieved by nine patients and was not achieved by 20 patients. Twenty-nine patients had pretreatment blood TCR-seq, some 24 had at least one posttreatment blood collection, and some 24 had tumor TCR-seq. The paper as a whole reports these results and caveats: A pretreatment peripheral blood TCR clonality below the median was linked to improved progression-free and overall survival. Small sample size (n ≈ 28) and many exploratory analyses mean the results are intended to be hypothesis-generating. Among patients with durable benefit, tumor-associated TCR clones showed greater expansion in peripheral blood 3 weeks after treatment started (n = 22, p = 0.022).

This clone was counted once. No antigen is known for it. Base qualities were left out, and no much larger clone turns up one base away. The cohort comprised around 30 patients with locally advanced or metastatic urothelial carcinoma treated at Memorial Sloan Kettering on a trial protocol. Peripheral blood mononuclear cells were collected pretreatment and during treatment, at between 1 and 8 total time points per patient. The Qiagen DNeasy Blood extraction kit was used to purify genomic DNA from total PBMCs and tumor samples. Collected pretreatment and during treatment, PBMCs were isolated and stored as previously described. Each PCR received spiked-in synthetic TCR analog templates so that absolute template abundance could be estimated from read counts. The immunoSEQ assay used bias-controlled V and J gene primers to amplify TCRbeta CDR3 regions from genomic DNA. Sequencing of rearranged TCRbeta segments was done at approximately 20X coverage. The original methods were these. Clustering was used to correct sequencing errors, and CDR3s were annotated against IMGT to assign V, D and J genes. Downstream analyses used only productive TCRbeta rearrangements, leaving out any out-of-frame or stop-codon sequences. Clonality was calculated as one minus the Shannon entropy normalized by the log of the number of unique productive sequences. Clones differing between time points or between blood and tumor were identified using Fisher's exact test with Benjamini-Hochberg correction, with an adjusted p below 0.01 applied as the threshold. TCRdb provides this immuneACCESS table in a form limited to in-frame rearrangements. Some clones are lacking; in checked studies, under half of them reflect an unresolved V gene, and why the rest are absent is not known. Clonal size and the V and J genes are those of that table, whereas D and trimming came from the DNA. The sample yields tens of thousands of clones; around 88% were counted once. The biggest ten clones account for approximately 16% of the sample.

CDR1 SGHNT and CDR2 YENEEA are derived from the germline V gene. CDR3 length: 15 amino acids, cysteine to phenylalanine. Kept here is only the CDR3 DNA, which spans 45 bases and is read in frame from base 1. Here V drops 5 bases and J drops 3 bases, and the junction holds 10 bases not matched to any gene. The receptor comes from a man between 60 and 75 years old with urothelial cancer. The sample was PBMCs, taken around atezolizumab (anti-PD-L1) treatment. The chain couples TRBV11-3 to TRBJ2-7, with 7 middle bases fitting TRBD1. In nucleotides, the sequence is TGTGCCAGCAGCCCTACTAGGGGACAGAGCTACGAGCAGTACTTC. Translation gives CASSPTRGQSYEQYF.